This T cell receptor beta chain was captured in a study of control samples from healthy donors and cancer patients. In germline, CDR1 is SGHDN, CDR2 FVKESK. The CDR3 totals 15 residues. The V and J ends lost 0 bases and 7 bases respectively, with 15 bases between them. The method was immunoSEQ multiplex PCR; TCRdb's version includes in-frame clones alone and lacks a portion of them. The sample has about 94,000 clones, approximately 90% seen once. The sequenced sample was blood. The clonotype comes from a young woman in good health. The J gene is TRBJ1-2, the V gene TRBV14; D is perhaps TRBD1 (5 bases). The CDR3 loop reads CASSQDLGTFGGYTF. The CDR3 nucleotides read TGTGCCAGCAGCCAAGATCTCGGGACGTTTGGTGGCTACACCTTC.